The next 26 T cell receptor beta chains were all read from a single sample in a study of cytomegalovirus exposure and HLA in healthy donors. Clones were sequenced by immunoSEQ multiplex PCR, and TCRdb holds only the in-frame ones, with some missing. This table has around 52,000 clones, 88% appearing once. The sequencing input was PBMCs. The receptors derive from a woman aged 25 to 39 in good health and CMV-seronegative.

This chain connects TRBV5-4 to TRBJ2-2; 9 bases map to TRBD2. The CDR3 is made up of 16 amino acids. Germline V gene sequence: CDR1 SGHNT, CDR2 YYREEE (reference sequence). The ends lost 4 bases at V and 2 bases at J; junction bases unmatched: 6. This chain's CDR3 is CASSLRTSANTGELFF. Written as DNA, the CDR3 is TGTGCCAGCAGCCTACGGACTAGCGCAAACACCGGGGAGCTGTTTTTT.

The V and J genes are TRBV15 and TRBJ2-7, with D tentatively TRBD2 (6 bases). V was pared by 2 bases and J by 1 base, with 12 bases between. CDR1 is LNHNV and CDR2 is YYDKDF in the germline V gene (reference sequence). This CDR3 has 15 residues. CDR3 nucleotide sequence: TGTGCCACCAGCAGATCAGGGACTGCTTCCTACGAGCAGTACTTC. Amino acids: CATSRSGTASYEQYF.

This chain joins TRBV18 and TRBJ1-4, with D unresolved. From germline, CDR1 is KGHSH and CDR2 LQKENI. The CDR3 is 15 amino acids. The V and J ends lost 3 bases and 4 bases respectively, with 12 bases between them. The CDR3 nucleotides read TGTGCCAGCTCACCTGTCCCTACGGTTAATGAAAAACTGTTTTTT. Protein: CASSPVPTVNEKLFF.

This rearrangement joins TRBV5-4 to TRBJ2-2, with 8 bases identical to TRBD1. The CDR3 sequence is 17 residues long. The germline V gene has CDR1 SGHNT and CDR2 YYREEE (reference sequence). J gave up 6 bases and V 3 bases, and 13 bases lay outside the gene matches. This CDR3 is CASSSLLLGQGSGELFF. DNA for the CDR3: TGTGCCAGCAGCTCGCTTCTTCTCGGACAGGGATCCGGGGAGCTGTTTTTT. Drawing the rest from reference TRBV5-4 and TRBJ2-2, the complete variable domain is ETGVTQSPTHLIKTRGQQVTLRCSSQSGHNTVSWYQQALGQGPQFIFQYYREEENGRGNFPPRFSGLQFPNYSSELNVNALELDDSALYLCASSSLLLGQGSGELFFGEGSRLTVL.

This clone was detected once. This rearrangement joins TRBV15 to TRBJ1-5; no clear D gene. The CDR3 extends over 13 amino acids. CDR1 is LNHNV and CDR2 is YYDKDF in the germline V gene (reference sequence). V lost 1 base to trimming and J lost 4 bases, with 5 bases between them. CDR3 sequence: CATSRVVNQPQHF. The CDR3 nucleotides are TGTGCCACCAGCAGAGTCGTAAATCAGCCCCAGCATTTT.

The gene calls are TRBV9 and TRBJ2-7, with TRBD2 matching 10 bases. The CDR3 sequence is 16 residues long. J gave up 5 bases and V 4 bases, and 12 bases lay outside the gene matches. The germline V gene has CDR1 SGDLS and CDR2 YYNGEE. This CDR3 is CASSLYAGLAGDEQYF. CDR3 sequence (DNA): TGTGCCAGCAGCCTGTATGCCGGGCTAGCGGGAGACGAGCAGTACTTC.

The chain joins TRBV4-1 to TRBJ1-4, with 7 bases matching TRBD1. From germline, CDR1 is MGHRA and CDR2 YSYEKL. V dropped 2 bases and J dropped 5; count of bases not matched to a gene: 5. The CDR3 covers 15 residues. CDR3 amino acids: CASSQSPGQNEKLFF. The CDR3 nucleotides are TGCGCCAGCAGCCAATCCCCGGGACAGAATGAAAAACTGTTTTTT.

This clone showed up just once. CDR3: CASSYSGGTDYEQYF. The CDR3, as DNA: TGTGCCAGCAGTTACTCTGGGGGGACGGATTACGAGCAGTACTTC. The J gene is TRBJ2-7, the V gene TRBV6-6, with D possibly TRBD2 on 6 matching bases. Germline lookup yields CDR1 MNHNY and CDR2 SVGAGI (reference sequence). The V gene lost 0 bases and the J gene lost 4 bases, with 13 bases spanning the gap. This CDR3 contains 15 residues.

This clone has just a few counts. This rearrangement joins TRBV4-3 to TRBJ2-7; TRBD2 aligns across 8 bases. Germline assignment: CDR1 LGHNA and CDR2 YSLEER. This CDR3 is 15 amino acids long. The trim removed 0 bases at V and 2 bases at J, leaving 3 bases unmatched. As DNA, the CDR3 is TGCGCCAGCAGCCAAGATAGCGGGGCCCCCTACGAGCAGTACTTC. Amino acid sequence: CASSQDSGAPYEQYF.

This clone was seen more than once but under ten times. This chain uses TRBV4-1 with TRBJ2-4; D uncertain. V lost 0 bases and J lost 7, with 7 bases in between. The CDR3 runs 13 residues. From germline, CDR1 is MGHRA and CDR2 YSYEKL. The CDR3 nucleotides read TGCGCCAGCAGCCAAGATTATTTGAACATTCAGTACTTC. Amino acids: CASSQDYLNIQYF.

The chain recombines TRBV27 with TRBJ1-3; no clear D gene. V gave up 10 bases and J gave up 16 bases, with 23 bases separating them. The CDR3 extends over 12 amino acids. Per the germline V gene, CDR1 is MNHEY and CDR2 is SMNVEV (reference sequence). As DNA, the CDR3 is TGTGCCACCCCAAAGAGGCCTTCGACTAGGTATTTT. Translating it yields CATPKRPSTRYF.

The CDR3 loop is CASSFRQRNTGELFF. As DNA, the CDR3 is TGTGCCAGCAGCTTTAGACAGCGGAACACCGGGGAGCTGTTTTTT. The chain joins TRBV7-9 to TRBJ2-2; D might be TRBD1 (5 bases). Trimming removed 3 bases at V and 1 base at J, with 9 bases between. Germline V gives CDR1 SEHNR, CDR2 FQNEAQ (reference sequence). This CDR3 region has 15 residues.

This sequence joins TRBV19 and TRBJ1-2, with TRBD1 identical over 9 bases. Trimming removed 5 bases from V and 4 bases from J; junction bases left unmatched: 5. This CDR3 comprises 14 residues. The germline V gene has CDR1 LNHDA and CDR2 SQIVND (reference sequence). The chain's CDR3 is CASSWTGEIYGYTF. Written as DNA, the CDR3 is TGTGCCAGTAGTTGGACAGGGGAGATCTATGGCTACACCTTC.

The chain couples TRBV7-8 to TRBJ1-1; 11 nucleotides line up with TRBD1. The length of the CDR3 is 15 residues. The germline gives CDR1 SGHVS, CDR2 FQNEAQ. With 5 bases clipped from V and 3 bases from J, the junction kept 5 bases outside the gene matches. The CDR3 nucleotides read TGTGCCAGCAGCGGGACAGGGGGTTTCGACACTGAAGCTTTCTTT. Protein: CASSGTGGFDTEAFF.

This chain connects TRBV28 to TRBJ2-5, with TRBD2 matching 8 bases. The CDR3 sequence is 14 residues long. Germline-derived CDR1 and CDR2 are MDHEN and SYDVKM. V dropped 3 bases and J dropped 2; count of bases not matched to a gene: 2. The DNA for the CDR3 is TGTGCCAGCAGTTTCGGCGGGAGGCAAGAGACCCAGTACTTC. Amino acids: CASSFGGRQETQYF. Together with reference TRBV28 and TRBJ2-5, the CDR3 gives the full variable domain: DVKVTQSSRYLVKRTGEKVFLECVQDMDHENMFWYRQDPGLGLRLIYFSYDVKMKEKGDIPEGYSVSREKKERFSLILESASTNQTSMYLCASSFGGRQETQYFGPGTRLLVL.

V and J are TRBV6-5 and TRBJ1-5, with no clear D. The germline V and J ends were trimmed by 4 bases and 6 bases, with 4 bases remaining between them. The CDR3 runs to 11 residues. Germline values: CDR1 MNHEY, CDR2 SVGAGI. The CDR3 nucleotides read TGTGCCAGCAGTTCCAGTCAGCCCCAGCATTTT. Translating gives CASSSSQPQHF.

V usage is TRBV28 and J usage is TRBJ2-1; 8 nucleotides align to TRBD2. J gave up 2 bases and V 4 bases, and 13 bases lay outside the gene matches. The CDR3 runs to 18 residues. Germline-derived CDR1 and CDR2 are MDHEN and SYDVKM. This chain's CDR3 is CASSSNNEREYPYNEQFF. In DNA form, the CDR3 reads TGTGCCAGCAGTTCTAACAACGAGCGGGAGTACCCCTACAATGAGCAGTTCTTC.

This clone was detected only a few times. The chain recombines TRBV21-1 with TRBJ1-3; the table gives TRBD1 as D, unverified against the DNA. TRBV21-1 has pseudogene status. The CDR3 loop spans 15 amino acids. CDR3 loop: CASSSPGQSKNTIYF. The DNA for the CDR3 is TGTGCCAGCAGCAGCCCGGGACAGTCGAAAAACACCATATATTTT.

The rearrangement joins TRBV27 to TRBJ2-3; 9 bases align to TRBD2. This CDR3 has 13 residues. Germline assignment: CDR1 MNHEY and CDR2 SMNVEV (reference sequence). In nucleotides, the CDR3 is TGTGCGACCCATGCGGGAGGGCCAGATACGCAGTATTTT. Protein sequence: CATHAGGPDTQYF.

The chain recombines TRBV11-2 with TRBJ2-1, with 9 bases identical to TRBD1. The CDR3 length is 13 residues. Trimming took 4 bases from V and 7 from J; bases not matched to a gene: 2. Per the germline V gene, CDR1 is SGHAT and CDR2 is FQNNGV. CDR3 DNA sequence: TGTGCCAGCAGCTACAGGGGGCTGAATGAGCAGTTCTTC. Translated: CASSYRGLNEQFF.

The J gene is TRBJ2-1, the V gene TRBV11-2, with D possibly TRBD2 on 6 matching bases. V lost 1 base to trimming and J lost 5 bases, with 9 bases between them. Germline V lookup: CDR1 SGHAT, CDR2 FQNNGV. The CDR3 has 14 residues. The CDR3 region is CASSLGGLNNEQFF. The CDR3 bases are TGTGCCAGCAGCTTAGGGGGACTTAACAATGAGCAGTTCTTC.

This rearrangement joins TRBV10-2 to TRBJ2-7; perhaps TRBD1 as D (6 bases). With 5 bases removed from V and 2 bases from J, the gap between germline ends came to 13 bases. Germline V CDR1 and CDR2: WSHSY, SAAADI. The CDR3 loop spans 14 amino acids. DNA of the CDR3: TGCGCCAGCAGTCTGACAGGTGAGGCCTACGAGCAGTACTTC. Translated: CASSLTGEAYEQYF.

The rearrangement links TRBV9 to TRBJ2-7, with TRBD1 identical over 10 bases. The CDR3 has 15 amino acids. Trimming took 3 bases from V and 3 from J; bases not matched to a gene: 6. Looked up from germline, CDR1 is SGDLS and CDR2 is YYNGEE. The CDR3 loop is CASSAWTGGIYEQYF. CDR3 nucleotide sequence: TGTGCCAGCAGCGCGTGGACAGGGGGTATCTACGAGCAGTACTTC.

V usage is TRBV25-1 and J usage is TRBJ1-1; D is possibly TRBD1 (5 bases). The length of the CDR3 is 15 residues. Germline V gene lookup returns CDR1 MGHDK and CDR2 SYGVNS. Trimming left V 3 bases short and J 5 bases short, with 16 bases between. The DNA for the CDR3 is TGTGCCAGCAGTGAGCTTCACGGGGGAAGGACTGAAGCTTTCTTT. This translates into CASSELHGGRTEAFF.

The chain carries TRBV7-6 and TRBJ1-1; D ambiguous. Germline V lookup: CDR1 SGHVS, CDR2 FNYEAQ. V lost 5 bases to trimming and J lost 3 bases, with 10 bases between them. This CDR3 comprises 13 residues. The CDR3: CASSPLEDTEAFF. CDR3 sequence (DNA): TGTGCCAGCAGCCCGTTGGAGGACACTGAAGCTTTCTTT.

The chain recombines TRBV15 with TRBJ2-1; TRBD2 matches at 11 bases. The germline gives CDR1 LNHNV, CDR2 YYDKDF (reference sequence). The CDR3 is made up of 17 amino acids. The ends lost 3 bases at V and 8 bases at J; junction bases unmatched: 12. The CDR3 DNA is TGTGCCACCAGCAGGACTAGCGGGATTTTTTTAGCGGATGAGCAGTTCTTC. Its translation: CATSRTSGIFLADEQFF.